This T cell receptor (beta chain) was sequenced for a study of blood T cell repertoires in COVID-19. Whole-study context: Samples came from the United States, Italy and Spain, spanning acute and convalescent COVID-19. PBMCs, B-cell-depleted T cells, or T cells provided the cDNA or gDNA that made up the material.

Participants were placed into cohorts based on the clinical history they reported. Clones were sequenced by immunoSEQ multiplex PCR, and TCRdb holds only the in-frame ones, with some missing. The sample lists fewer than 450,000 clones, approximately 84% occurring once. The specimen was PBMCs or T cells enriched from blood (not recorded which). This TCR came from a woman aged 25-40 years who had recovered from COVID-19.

The CDR3 DNA follows: TGTGCCAGCAGAACGCCGGACAGGGAGAACACTGAAGCTTTCTTT. It translates to CASRTPDRENTEAFF. The chain couples TRBV28 to TRBJ1-1; the match to TRBD1 covers 8 bases. The CDR3 is 15 residues long. V lost 6 bases and J lost 1; bases outside the gene matches: 7. Germline V gene data show CDR1 as MDHEN and CDR2 as SYDVKM.